Below are 12 T cell receptor beta chains sequenced from a single sample in a study of cytomegalovirus exposure and HLA in healthy donors. With 60 Vbeta and 13 Jbeta primers, the PCR was carried out. The assay was immunoSEQ multiplex PCR, and TCRdb's table has in-frame clones only and misses some. This table has about 170,000 clones, about 84% appearing once. Material: PBMCs. The receptor set was obtained from a man aged 18 to 30 in good health and CMV-seronegative.

In DNA form, the CDR3 reads TGTGCCAGCAGTGAACGGGGGACCACTGAAGCTTTCTTT. Its translation: CASSERGTTEAFF. The J gene is TRBJ1-1, the V gene TRBV6-1, with D perhaps TRBD1 (5 bases). There are 13 residues in the CDR3. Germline V gene lookup returns CDR1 MNHNS and CDR2 SASEGT. Deletions cut 2 bases from V and 4 bases from J, with 8 bases between.

This clone came up a few times. The chain joins TRBV2 to TRBJ2-1, with 9 nucleotides matching TRBD2. This CDR3 contains 15 residues. Germline CDR1 SNHLY, CDR2 FYNNEI. V lost 6 bases and J lost 6; bases outside the gene matches: 9. Written as DNA, the CDR3 is TGTGCCAGCAGATCGCAGGGACTAGCAGTCAATGAGCAGTTCTTC. Translation: CASRSQGLAVNEQFF.

On this clone itself: At one end the junction does not follow the germline gene, possibly because of a read error. The rearrangement uses TRBV5-6 and TRBJ2-7; D is unresolved. Germline values: CDR1 SGHDT, CDR2 YYEEEE. The CDR3 covers 11 residues. The CDR3 loop is CASSLRFDCTF. As DNA, the CDR3 is TGTGCCAGCAGCTTAAGGTTCGACTGTACGTTC.

This clone is a singleton in its sample. This chain connects TRBV7-9 to TRBJ2-3, with D uncertain. The germline V gene has CDR1 SEHNR and CDR2 FQNEAQ (reference sequence). V was clipped by 11 bases and J by 6 bases, with 18 bases between them. The CDR3 spans 13 residues. The CDR3 nucleotides read TGTGCCGTTCGCTCTTTCCCGGTCGATACGCAGTATTTT. It yields the protein CAVRSFPVDTQYF. Drawing the rest from reference TRBV7-9 and TRBJ2-3, the complete variable domain is DTGVSQNPRHKITKRGQNVTFRCDPISEHNRLYWYRQTLGQGPEFLTYFQNEAQLEKSRLLSDRFSAERPKGSFSTLEIQRTEQGDSAMYLCAVRSFPVDTQYFGPGTRLTVL.

In DNA, the CDR3 is TGTGCCAGCACGCCGGGACAGGGCTCCGAGCAGTACTTC. Residues: CASTPGQGSEQYF. The rearrangement links TRBV7-9 to TRBJ2-7, with 9 bases matching TRBD1. The CDR3 is made up of 13 amino acids. V gave up 7 bases and J gave up 6 bases; unmatched junction bases: 7. The germline V gene has CDR1 SEHNR and CDR2 FQNEAQ (reference sequence).

The chain employs TRBV9 and TRBJ2-7, with TRBD2 matching over 8 bases. The CDR3 contains 19 residues. The V gene end was trimmed by 0 bases and the J gene end by 9 bases; junction bases not matched to a gene: 23. Germline loops: CDR1 SGDLS, CDR2 YYNGEE. The CDR3 DNA reads TGTGCCAGCAGCGTAGGCTCCCGCGTGGGTGGCGGGGGGCCGTCTGTGCAGTACTTC. Its protein product is CASSVGSRVGGGGPSVQYF.

The chain combines TRBV19 with TRBJ1-6, with D unresolved. In germline, CDR1 is LNHDA, CDR2 SQIVND (reference sequence). The CDR3 has 12 amino acids. V was trimmed by 7 bases and J by 9 bases, leaving 10 bases between them. DNA of the CDR3: TGTGCCAGTAACACGGCGGGTTCACCCCTCCACTTT. It specifies CASNTAGSPLHF.

This clone was recorded only once. The CDR3 DNA reads TGCGCCAGCTCCGAAGGGGCTAACTCCTACAATGAGCAGTTCTTC. Translating gives CASSEGANSYNEQFF. The chain employs TRBV5-1 and TRBJ2-1; perhaps TRBD1 as D (5 bases). This CDR3 spans 15 amino acids. Trimming cost V 7 bases and J 0 bases, with 14 bases left between them. The germline V gene encodes CDR1 SGHRS and CDR2 YFSETQ. The whole variable domain, remainder taken from reference TRBV5-1 and TRBJ2-1, is KAGVTQTPRYLIKTRGQQVTLSCSPISGHRSVSWYQQTPGQGLQFLFEYFSETQRNKGNFPGRFSGRQFSNSRSEMNVSTLELGDSALYLCASSEGANSYNEQFFGPGTRLTVL.

The chain couples TRBV5-6 to TRBJ1-2, with TRBD1 matching over 8 bases. This CDR3 comprises 18 residues. Germline lookup yields CDR1 SGHDT and CDR2 YYEEEE. The junction had 10 bases not matched to a gene; V was cut back by 0 bases and J by 0 bases. CDR3 bases: TGTGCCAGCAGCTTGGCCGGGACAGGCGCCAGAACTAACTATGGCTACACCTTC. Translating gives CASSLAGTGARTNYGYTF.

The V gene is TRBV7-2, the J gene TRBJ2-1, with 9 bases matching TRBD2. Unmatched junction bases numbered 7, after V lost 0 bases and J lost 7 bases. Germline V gene sequence: CDR1 SGHTA, CDR2 FQGNSA. CDR3 length: 16 residues. CDR3 loop: CASSLAWLAGNNEQFF. The CDR3 nucleotides read TGTGCCAGCAGCTTAGCGTGGCTAGCGGGGAATAATGAGCAGTTCTTC.

The genes are TRBV18 and TRBJ1-2; TRBD1 is a possible D gene (5 bases). Germline V gives CDR1 KGHSH, CDR2 LQKENI. The V end lost 2 bases, the J end lost 6 bases, and 7 bases lay between the germline ends. The CDR3 runs to 12 residues. The CDR3 DNA reads TGTGCCAGCTCACCATCGGGGGATGGCTACACCTTC. Encoded protein: CASSPSGDGYTF.

This chain joins TRBV6-1 and TRBJ1-5, with 11 bases matching TRBD1. V shed 2 bases, J shed 3 bases, and the junction held 6 bases outside the gene matches. Germline-derived CDR1 and CDR2 are MNHNS and SASEGT. The CDR3 consists of 17 residues. CDR3 sequence: CASSESGTGGNNQPQHF. CDR3 in DNA: TGTGCCAGCAGTGAATCCGGGACAGGGGGTAACAATCAGCCCCAGCATTTT.